In its sample, the clone carrying this T cell receptor beta chain was seen once. Its antigen is unidentified. The data were obtained in a study of T cell responses to AZD1222 COVID-19 vaccine. Between the trimmed V and J ends, which lost 0 bases and 1 base, there was a span of 7 bases. CDR1 LGHDT and CDR2 YNNKEL come from the germline V gene (reference sequence). The CDR3 contains 16 residues. TCRdb's table, derived via immunoSEQ multiplex PCR, lists solely in-frame clones and lacks some. Here the sample spans roughly 130,000 clones, roughly 90% being singletons. Study-level points and caveats: The repertoires were collected only after the peak T cell response. Elevations in Spike-specific TCR breadth and depth followed administration of two AZD1222 doses.

The sample was peripheral blood, taken on day 0 of AZD1222 vaccination. This clonotype originated in an adult in good health. The V gene is TRBV3-1 (or the pseudogene TRBV3-2), the J gene TRBJ2-6, with D uncertain. The DNA for the CDR3 is TGTGCCAGCAGCCAAGATCCGGCATCTGGGGCCAACGTCCTGACTTTC. It yields the protein CASSQDPASGANVLTF.